A single sample is the source of the 28 T cell receptor beta chains below, sequenced in a study of spatial heterogeneity in lung cancer (dated by TCRdb to about 2019). Paper-wide results and their limitations: The number of expanded intratumoral alpha and beta TCRs correlated with the tumor nonsynonymous mutation count.

These receptors have no identified antigens. The library relied on 5' RACE. Sequencing took place on a NextSeq 500. In-frame beta chains were kept once TCRdb had trimmed the public reads at Q25 with fastp and called clones with MiXCR. Entries that share a CDR3 protein sequence are merged under the most common genes and DNA. This sample lists around 100,000 distinct CDR3 sequences; under 4.5% were detected once. 21% of the sample lies in the top ten. This specimen's time point label, interpreted: sample taken at primary tumor resection. This specimen consisted of lung tumor tissue, obtained at surgery. These receptors were obtained from a male donor with early-stage non-small cell lung cancer.

This clonotype was picked up many times. The chain joins TRBV30 to TRBJ1-5, with D possibly being TRBD1 (5 bases). Germline values: CDR1 GTSNPN, CDR2 SVGIG (reference sequence). With 2 bases removed from V and 6 bases from J, the gap between germline ends came to 11 bases. The CDR3 extends over 13 amino acids. CDR3 coding DNA: TGTGCCTGGAGTCCTGGGGGGGTTCAGCCCCAGCATTTT. Translating gives CAWSPGGVQPQHF.

This sequence joins TRBV6-2 or TRBV6-3 and TRBJ2-1; a possible D gene is TRBD1 (5 bases). Germline V gene sequence: CDR1 MNHEY, CDR2 SVGEGT. The germline V and J ends were trimmed by 9 bases and 0 bases, with 12 bases remaining between them. The CDR3 length is 14 residues. CDR3 bases: TGTGCCAGTAAAAACAGGAGCTCCTACAATGAGCAGTTCTTC. It yields the protein CASKNRSSYNEQFF.

This clonotype was counted ten times or more. V and J are TRBV7-9 and TRBJ2-1, with 8 bases identical to TRBD2. The CDR3 is made up of 15 amino acids. Trimming removed 8 bases from V and 3 bases from J; junction bases left unmatched: 9. The V gene's germline CDR1 is SEHNR and CDR2 FQNEAQ (reference sequence). The CDR3 region is CASSKSGSFYNEQFF. The DNA for the CDR3 is TGTGCCAGCTCCAAGAGCGGGAGCTTCTACAATGAGCAGTTCTTC.

The V gene is TRBV21-1, the J gene TRBJ2-2; whether TRBD2, the table's D call, matches the DNA was not checked. TRBV21-1 is designated a pseudogene. This CDR3 spans 16 amino acids. CDR3 sequence: CASSKVTREVTGELFF. The DNA of the CDR3 is TGTGCCAGCAGCAAAGTTACGCGGGAGGTCACCGGGGAGCTGTTTTTT.

At least ten counts were recorded for this clonotype. The rearrangement uses TRBV6-5 and TRBJ1-1; TRBD1 matches at 7 bases. Trimming at V came to 7 bases and at J to 6 bases, leaving 8 bases not matched to a gene. Germline CDR1 reads MNHEY; CDR2 reads SVGAGI. The CDR3 contains 13 residues. The CDR3 sequence: CASNGQGGAEAFF. DNA of the CDR3: TGTGCCAGCAACGGCCAGGGGGGGGCTGAAGCTTTCTTT.

This clonotype has more than one count but fewer than ten. The chain joins TRBV18 to TRBJ2-5, with 7 bases lining up with TRBD2. Germline CDR1 KGHSH, CDR2 LQKENI. Unmatched junction bases numbered 5, after V lost 5 bases and J lost 2 bases. This CDR3 spans 14 amino acids. CDR3 residues: CASSTASGQETQYF. The CDR3 nucleotides are TGTGCCAGCTCAACGGCTAGCGGACAAGAGACCCAGTACTTC.

This clonotype was observed at least ten times. The chain is built from TRBV4-1 and TRBJ2-5; tentatively, D is TRBD2 (5 bases). This CDR3 contains 14 residues. CDR1 and CDR2 (germline): MGHRA, YSYEKL. The V end was cut by 2 bases, the J end by 6 bases, with 13 bases between. This chain's CDR3 is CASSQQPSKQTQYF. The CDR3 DNA sequence: TGCGCCAGCAGCCAACAGCCTAGCAAGCAGACCCAGTACTTC.

This clonotype was picked up many times. CDR3 DNA: TGTGCCAGCACCTTCGGGGCGGGAGTGGATGAGCAGTTCTTC. It yields the protein CASTFGAGVDEQFF. This chain connects TRBV7-9 to TRBJ2-1; 7 positions match TRBD2. The germline V gene encodes CDR1 SEHNR and CDR2 FQNEAQ (reference sequence). This CDR3 is built from 14 residues. After removal of 7 bases from V and 8 bases from J, the junction contained 11 bases not matched to a gene.

This clonotype was counted ten times or more. The rearrangement joins TRBV2 to TRBJ1-3; D might be TRBD1 (6 bases). The V end was cut by 1 base, the J end by 2 bases, with 12 bases between. CDR1 and CDR2 from the germline V gene are SNHLY and FYNNEI. This CDR3 region has 16 residues. The CDR3: CASSEDQGTTGNTIYF. The DNA of the CDR3 is TGTGCCAGCAGTGAAGACCAGGGGACAACTGGAAACACCATATATTTT. Full variable domain (missing parts from reference TRBV2 and TRBJ1-3): EPEVTQTPSHQVTQMGQEVILRCVPISNHLYFYWYRQILGQKVEFLVSFYNNEISEKSEIFDDQFSVERPDGSNFTLKIRSTKLEDSAMYFCASSEDQGTTGNTIYFGEGSWLTVV.

This clonotype was recorded many times. The rearrangement joins TRBV20-1 to TRBJ2-7; D gene ambiguous. Deletions cut 2 bases from V and 2 bases from J, with 10 bases between. CDR1 and CDR2 from the germline V gene are DFQATT and SNEGSKA (reference sequence). CDR3 length equals 13 residues. CDR3 residues: CSARNGQTYEQYF. CDR3 bases: TGCAGTGCTAGAAATGGTCAGACCTACGAGCAGTACTTC.

This clonotype came up many times. The genes are TRBV29-1 and TRBJ2-3; 7 bases agree with TRBD1. The germline CDR1 and CDR2 sequences are SQVTM and ANQGSEA. Losses at the gene ends were 7 bases for V and 2 bases for J; bases not matched to a gene: 9. The CDR3 is 14 residues long. CDR3 DNA sequence: TGCAGCGGAACAGAAGGGACAGCCACAGATACGCAGTATTTT. Protein product: CSGTEGTATDTQYF.

This clonotype was detected ten times or more. The chain recombines TRBV4-1 with TRBJ1-6, with D perhaps matching TRBD1 (6 bases). This CDR3 is 16 amino acids long. The germline V and J ends were trimmed by 3 bases and 6 bases, with 15 bases remaining between them. CDR1 and CDR2 (germline): MGHRA, YSYEKL. CDR3 region: CASSQDMGASNSPLHF. CDR3 nucleotide sequence: TGCGCCAGCAGCCAGGATATGGGGGCAAGTAATTCACCCCTCCACTTT.

Ten or more counts support this clonotype. The rearrangement joins TRBV5-1 to TRBJ2-7; D might be TRBD1 or TRBD2, each matching 5 bases. The V and J ends lost 4 bases and 4 bases respectively, with 18 bases between them. CDR1 is SGHRS and CDR2 is YFSETQ in the germline V gene. The CDR3 length is 15 residues. CDR3 coding DNA: TGCGCCAGCAGCCTCCGAGGGACCGAATTATACGAGCAGTACTTC. Translated: CASSLRGTELYEQYF.

This clonotype was found many times. The chain links TRBV5-1 to TRBJ2-5, with unresolved D. The CDR3 has 14 amino acids. Germline V gives CDR1 SGHRS, CDR2 YFSETQ. Deletions cut 5 bases from V and 0 bases from J, with 11 bases between. CDR3 protein: CASSFDSNQETQYF. The CDR3, as DNA: TGCGCCAGCAGTTTTGACTCGAACCAAGAGACCCAGTACTTC.

This clonotype has at least ten counts. The chain uses TRBV6-2 or TRBV6-3 and TRBJ2-2, with D possibly being TRBD2 (5 bases). The CDR3 extends over 13 amino acids. V gave up 4 bases and J gave up 6 bases, with 9 bases separating them. Germline loops: CDR1 MNHEY, CDR2 SVGEGT. CDR3 loop: CASSFGAAGELFF. The DNA of the CDR3 is TGTGCCAGCAGTTTCGGAGCGGCCGGGGAGCTGTTTTTT.

This clonotype occurred a few times. The chain has TRBV20-1 and TRBJ2-2; 7 nucleotides line up with TRBD1. This CDR3 comprises 15 residues. The ends lost 5 bases at V and 6 bases at J; junction bases unmatched: 12. Germline CDR1 is DFQATT and CDR2 is SNEGSKA (reference sequence). CDR3 sequence reads: CSASRTLTGAGELFF. CDR3 DNA sequence: TGCAGTGCTTCTAGGACTTTAACAGGGGCCGGGGAGCTGTTTTTT.

This chain's CDR3 is CASSFWGSIGGNTIYF. The CDR3 DNA is TGTGCCAGCAGTTTCTGGGGGTCGATAGGCGGAAACACCATATATTTT. The gene calls are TRBV28 and TRBJ1-3, with D possibly matching TRBD1 (5 bases). The ends were cut back, 3 bases at V and 4 bases at J, with 16 bases in the middle. The CDR3 spans 16 residues. In germline, CDR1 is MDHEN, CDR2 SYDVKM. The variable domain in full, with the rest retrieved from reference TRBV28 and TRBJ1-3, is DVKVTQSSRYLVKRTGEKVFLECVQDMDHENMFWYRQDPGLGLRLIYFSYDVKMKEKGDIPEGYSVSREKKERFSLILESASTNQTSMYLCASSFWGSIGGNTIYFGEGSWLTVV.

This clonotype was found many times. The chain employs TRBV18 and TRBJ2-6; D gene uncertain. The CDR3 has 16 amino acids. The germline V and J ends were trimmed by 2 bases and 2 bases, with 10 bases remaining between them. Germline V gives CDR1 KGHSH, CDR2 LQKENI. Here the CDR3 reads CASSPKIRAGANVLTF. The CDR3 DNA is TGTGCCAGCTCACCAAAGATTAGGGCTGGGGCCAACGTCCTGACTTTC.

This clonotype was counted many times. This chain connects TRBV9 to TRBJ2-2; 7 bases fit TRBD2. This CDR3 contains 17 residues. The germline V gene encodes CDR1 SGDLS and CDR2 YYNGEE. V shed 2 bases and J 2 bases; nucleotides not matched to a gene: 9. The CDR3 region has the DNA TGTGCCAGCAGCGTTGGCGGGAGTACTTCAAACACCGGGGAGCTGTTTTTT. This encodes CASSVGGSTSNTGELFF.

The genes are TRBV20-1 and TRBJ1-1; 7 nucleotides agree with TRBD1. After removal of 7 bases from V and 2 bases from J, the junction contained 16 bases not matched to a gene. CDR1 is DFQATT, CDR2 SNEGSKA, per germline (reference sequence). The CDR3 contains 16 residues. DNA for the CDR3: TGCAGTGTCGGGCCCCGGGACAGATTTTTAAACACTGAAGCTTTCTTT. It specifies CSVGPRDRFLNTEAFF.

This clonotype was observed at least ten times. This chain links TRBV15 with TRBJ1-6; tentative D call: TRBD1 (5 bases). V was shortened by 0 bases and J by 10 bases, with 13 bases between the two germline ends. The CDR3 length is 15 residues. Germline assignment: CDR1 LNHNV and CDR2 YYDKDF (reference sequence). DNA for the CDR3: TGTGCCACCAGCAGAGAGGAGGGGCGTCGGTCACCCCTCCACTTT. Protein sequence: CATSREEGRRSPLHF.

At least ten counts were recorded for this clonotype. The rearrangement links TRBV29-1 to TRBJ1-5; 7 nucleotides match TRBD1. This CDR3 has 12 residues. CDR1 and CDR2 from the germline V gene are SQVTM and ANQGSEA. V lost 5 bases, J lost 9 bases, and 7 bases stayed unmatched. CDR3 region: CSVRDSQGPQHF. The CDR3 coding sequence is TGCAGCGTTCGGGACAGCCAGGGGCCCCAGCATTTT.

This clonotype was counted ten times or more. The chain has TRBV2 and TRBJ1-4; 7 bases agree with TRBD1. The V and J ends lost 6 bases and 7 bases, in that order; junction bases with no gene match: 8. The CDR3 spans 14 residues. CDR1 and CDR2 from the germline V gene are SNHLY and FYNNEI. The CDR3: CASRPKGATEKLFF. CDR3 coding DNA: TGTGCCAGCAGGCCGAAGGGGGCTACTGAAAAACTGTTTTTT. Supplemented by reference TRBV2 and TRBJ1-4, the full variable domain reads EPEVTQTPSHQVTQMGQEVILRCVPISNHLYFYWYRQILGQKVEFLVSFYNNEISEKSEIFDDQFSVERPDGSNFTLKIRSTKLEDSAMYFCASRPKGATEKLFFGSGTQLSVL.

This clonotype has at least ten counts. The chain combines TRBV6-5 with TRBJ2-1; 11 bases fit TRBD2. V trimming: 4 bases; J trimming: 10 bases; junction bases outside the gene matches: 12. Germline V gene sequence: CDR1 MNHEY, CDR2 SVGAGI. The CDR3 has 16 amino acids. DNA of the CDR3: TGTGCCAGCAGTTCCTACCTAGCGGGAGGACCCCGAGAGCAGTTCTTC. This codes for CASSSYLAGGPREQFF.

The chain couples TRBV7-9 to TRBJ2-7; tentatively, D is TRBD2 (6 bases). V was cut by 4 bases and J by 4 bases, with 17 bases left in between. Germline V gene lookup returns CDR1 SEHNR and CDR2 FQNEAQ (reference sequence). The CDR3 consists of 15 residues. CDR3 nucleotides: TGTGCCAGCAGCTCCGGGAGCCCCCTAGGGTACGAGCAGTACTTC. It codes for CASSSGSPLGYEQYF.

This clonotype was observed at least ten times. The chain has TRBV5-1 and TRBJ1-2, with TRBD1 matching over 10 bases. J gave up 9 bases and V 4 bases, and 6 bases lay outside the gene matches. Looked up from germline, CDR1 is SGHRS and CDR2 is YFSETQ. This CDR3 has 13 amino acids. CDR3 residues: CASSGTGAVRYTF. For the CDR3, the DNA is TGCGCCAGCAGCGGGACAGGGGCCGTCCGCTACACCTTC.

This clonotype was found many times. This sequence joins TRBV5-1 and TRBJ1-1; 8 bases are shared with TRBD1. The germline V gene has CDR1 SGHRS and CDR2 YFSETQ. V shed 4 bases and J 1 base; nucleotides not matched to a gene: 3. This CDR3 has 14 amino acids. The CDR3 nucleotides are TGCGCCAGCAGCATTGGACAGGGGAACACTGAAGCTTTCTTT. Translated: CASSIGQGNTEAFF. The full variable domain, completed using reference TRBV5-1 and TRBJ1-1, is KAGVTQTPRYLIKTRGQQVTLSCSPISGHRSVSWYQQTPGQGLQFLFEYFSETQRNKGNFPGRFSGRQFSNSRSEMNVSTLELGDSALYLCASSIGQGNTEAFFGQGTRLTVV.

This clonotype has at least ten counts. The chain has TRBV30 and TRBJ1-1; D may be TRBD1 (5 bases). This CDR3 region has 11 residues. Germline assignment: CDR1 GTSNPN and CDR2 SVGIG (reference sequence). V was shortened by 1 base and J by 7 bases, with 7 bases between the two germline ends. The CDR3 bases are TGTGCCTGGAGTGGACAGCTTGAAGCTTTCTTT. Protein: CAWSGQLEAFF.